These T cell receptor beta chains were read from a single sample in a study of blood T cell repertoires in COVID-19. TCRdb's copy holds only in-frame clones and misses some; the assay was immunoSEQ multiplex PCR. Altogether 250,000 to 350,000 clones are present, 70% to 90% being singletons, with the ten largest covering around 12%. Sequenced input: peripheral blood. These receptor sequences come from a woman aged 55-70 years with acute or convalescent COVID-19. Both conserved end residues are part of each CDR3. D genes are given only for firm matches. Size is stated for part of the rows, as once, few or many counts, or as a class when the clone is expanded.

TRBJ2-5 TRBV10-3 - - CAISPGGTGAQETQYF TGTGCCATCAGTCCTGGGGGCACCGGGGCCCAAGAGACCCAGTACTTC
TRBJ2-3 TRBV28 - - CASRFAESTDTQYF TGTGCCAGCAGGTTTGCGGAAAGCACAGATACGCAGTATTTT
TRBJ2-1 TRBV3-1/TRBV3-2 - - CASSQGGEEQFF TGTGCCAGCAGCCAAGGCGGGGAGGAGCAGTTCTTC
TRBJ2-7 TRBV19 - - CASKKDGSSYEQYF TGTGCCAGTAAAAAGGACGGGAGCTCCTACGAGCAGTACTTC
TRBJ1-1 TRBV5-1 - TRBD1 CASSFRGRGQNTEAFF TGCGCCAGCAGCTTCAGGGGGCGGGGGCAGAACACTGAAGCTTTCTTT
TRBJ2-7 TRBV9 - - CASSVGGGTYEQYF TGTGCCAGCAGCGTAGGCGGCGGGACCTACGAGCAGTACTTC
TRBJ2-7 TRBV29-1 once - CSVGDISYEGQYF TGCAGCGTTGGGGACATCAGCTACGAAGGGCAGTACTTC
TRBJ1-5 TRBV18 few - CASSPGSDQPQHF TGTGCCAGCTCACCAGGGAGTGATCAGCCCCAGCATTTT
TRBJ1-2 TRBV28 - TRBD1 CASSFGQGLNYGYTF TGTGCCAGCAGTTTCGGACAGGGGCTTAACTATGGCTACACCTTC
TRBJ2-1 TRBV28 - TRBD1 CASSSRQGLSYNEQFF TGTGCCAGCAGTTCCCGACAGGGTCTATCCTACAATGAGCAGTTCTTC
TRBJ1-5 TRBV20-1 - - CSASQGPYSNQPQHF TGCAGTGCTAGTCAGGGCCCCTATAGCAATCAGCCCCAGCATTTT
TRBJ1-2 TRBV4-1 once - CASSQDPLYGYTF TGCGCCAGCAGCCAAGATCCACTTTATGGCTACACCTTC
TRBJ2-2 TRBV7-3 - - CASSLGVAVNTGELFF TGTGCCAGCAGCTTAGGAGTAGCGGTGAACACCGGGGAGCTGTTTTTT
TRBJ2-1 TRBV7-2 - TRBD2 CASSSRGPTGGEQFF TGTGCCAGCAGCTCTCGGGGCCCTACGGGGGGAGAGCAGTTCTTC
TRBJ2-3 TRBV9 - TRBD2 CASSWGLAGGGTDTQYF TGTGCCAGCAGCTGGGGACTAGCGGGGGGAGGCACAGATACGCAGTATTTT
TRBJ2-1 TRBV4-1 once TRBD1 CASSQGGTGTHNEQFF TGCGCCAGCAGCCAAGGAGGGACAGGGACCCACAATGAGCAGTTCTTC
TRBJ2-1 TRBV5-1 - - CASSPGLEQFF TGCGCCAGCAGCCCGGGACTTGAGCAGTTCTTC
TRBJ1-2 TRBV7-2 - TRBD1 CASSQGQGQTYGYTF TGTGCCAGCAGCCAGGGACAGGGTCAAACCTATGGCTACACCTTC
TRBJ2-2 TRBV29-1 - TRBD2 CSVTSGVTGELFF TGCAGCGTTACTAGCGGGGTCACCGGGGAGCTGTTTTTT
TRBJ1-6 TRBV2 - TRBD1 CASRGAPGTGHNSPLHF TGTGCCAGCAGGGGGGCCCCCGGGACAGGGCACAATTCACCCCTCCACTTT
TRBJ2-6 TRBV18 once TRBD1 CASSPLTGVISGANVLTF TGTGCCAGCTCACCCCTCACAGGGGTTATCTCTGGGGCCAACGTCCTGACTTTC
TRBJ2-2 TRBV18 - TRBD1 CASSPGQGNTGELFF TGTGCCAGCTCACCGGGACAGGGGAACACCGGGGAGCTGTTTTTT
TRBJ1-5 TRBV3-1/TRBV3-2 - - CASSPWTENQPQHF TGTGCCAGCAGCCCATGGACAGAAAATCAGCCCCAGCATTTT
TRBJ1-1 TRBV25-1 - - CASSDPARGASEAFF TGTGCCAGCAGTGACCCCGCAAGGGGCGCGTCTGAAGCTTTCTTT
TRBJ2-7 TRBV2 - TRBD1 CASRTRTGPYEQYF TGTGCCAGCAGGACCCGGACAGGGCCGTACGAGCAGTACTTC
TRBJ1-6 TRBV6-5 - - CASTHRQGRNSPLHF TGTGCCAGCACCCATCGGCAGGGCCGAAATTCACCCCTCCACTTT
TRBJ2-7 TRBV27 - - CASRGGLGAYEQYF TGTGCCAGCAGGGGGGGTCTAGGCGCCTACGAGCAGTACTTC
TRBJ2-7 TRBV10-2 once - CASSESSPGTPYEQYF TGCGCCAGCAGTGAGTCGAGTCCTGGGACACCCTACGAGCAGTACTTC
TRBJ1-2 TRBV7-8 - - CVSSLSGSYGYTF TGTGTCAGCAGCTTATCAGGGTCCTATGGCTACACCTTC